This is a list of T cell receptor beta chains from one sample in a study of identical twins. From the 5' RACE reads, TCRdb called clonotypes with MiXCR, one entry per CDR3 protein. The data show 130,000 to 150,000 distinct CDR3 sequences, approximately 4% seen once. The sample consisted of memory T cells sorted from blood. These receptors all come from a man aged 18 to 30 in good health. CDR3s include the opening cysteine and the closing phenylalanine or tryptophan. D genes are given only for firm matches. Rows may omit the clone size; those that give it use once, few, many or a size class.

V: TRBV5-1; J: TRBJ2-1; size: many; D: .; DNA: TGCGCCAGCAGTAAAATCGGGTCAGAGAATGAGCAGTTCTTC; CDR3: CASSKIGSENEQFF
V: TRBV30; J: TRBJ2-3; size: many; D: .; DNA: TGTGCCTGGAGTGTACCAAGCACAGATACGCAGTATTTT; CDR3: CAWSVPSTDTQYF
V: TRBV12-3/TRBV12-4; J: TRBJ2-1; size: many; D: TRBD2; DNA: TGTGCCAGCAGGCGGGGTAGCGGGAGTCACAGCTCCTACAATGAGCAGTTCTTC; CDR3: CASRRGSGSHSSYNEQFF
V: TRBV5-1; J: TRBJ2-3; size: many; D: .; DNA: TGCGCCAGCAGCTTGGGTCGGGTGAGCCCAGATACGCAGTATTTT; CDR3: CASSLGRVSPDTQYF
V: TRBV5-1; J: TRBJ1-1; size: many; D: .; DNA: TGCGCCAGCAGGTTAACAGGGCAAAACACTGAAGCTTTCTTT; CDR3: CASRLTGQNTEAFF
V: TRBV7-6; J: TRBJ2-1; size: many; D: TRBD2; DNA: TGTGCCAGCAGCTTAGGACTAGCGGGAGGGCCAAACAATGAGCAGTTCTTC; CDR3: CASSLGLAGGPNNEQFF
V: TRBV4-1; J: TRBJ2-1; size: few; D: TRBD2; DNA: TGCGCCAGCAGCCCGGGACTAGCGGGAGTCAACAATGAGCAGTTCTTC; CDR3: CASSPGLAGVNNEQFF
V: TRBV12-3/TRBV12-4; J: TRBJ2-7; size: many; D: .; DNA: TGTGCCAGCAGTCCTGACGGCAACGGGCTCCGCGAGCAGTACTTC; CDR3: CASSPDGNGLREQYF
V: TRBV28; J: TRBJ2-2; size: many; D: .; DNA: TGTGCCAGCTACTCGAACACCGGGGAGCTGTTTTTT; CDR3: CASYSNTGELFF
V: TRBV11-2; J: TRBJ2-2; size: many; D: .; DNA: TGTGCCAGCAGCTTAGATAGCGCGGCAGCGAACACCGGGGAGCTGTTTTTT; CDR3: CASSLDSAAANTGELFF
V: TRBV29-1; J: TRBJ1-1; size: few; D: TRBD1; DNA: TGCAGCGCCGTCACAGGGGCGAACACTGAAGCTTTCTTT; CDR3: CSAVTGANTEAFF
V: TRBV27; J: TRBJ2-5; size: many; D: TRBD1; DNA: TGTGCCAGCAGCAACCTCCCAGGGGGCGAAGAGACCCAGTACTTC; CDR3: CASSNLPGGEETQYF
V: TRBV7-2; J: TRBJ2-5; size: many; D: TRBD1; DNA: TGTGCCAGCAGCTTAGCACGACAGGGGATGGAGACCCAGTACTTC; CDR3: CASSLARQGMETQYF
V: TRBV20-1; J: TRBJ2-1; size: many; D: TRBD2; DNA: TGCAGTGCGAAGACTAGCGGGTCCTACAATGAGCAGTTCTTC; CDR3: CSAKTSGSYNEQFF
V: TRBV4-1; J: TRBJ1-5; size: many; D: TRBD1; DNA: TGCGCCAGCAGCCAATTTGGACAGGGCGATCAGCCCCAGCATTTT; CDR3: CASSQFGQGDQPQHF
V: TRBV30; J: TRBJ1-1; size: many; D: .; DNA: TGTGCCTGGCTACATCCGGGGGGCCCTGAAGCTTTCTTT; CDR3: CAWLHPGGPEAFF
V: TRBV6-2/TRBV6-3; J: TRBJ1-5; size: many; D: .; DNA: TGTGCCAGCACCCTGGACGGGAATCAGCCCCAGCATTTT; CDR3: CASTLDGNQPQHF
V: TRBV20-1; J: TRBJ2-7; size: few; D: .; DNA: TGCAGTGCTAGAGAGGACTACGAGCAGTACTTC; CDR3: CSAREDYEQYF
V: TRBV6-6; J: TRBJ1-5; size: many; D: .; DNA: TGTGCCAGCAGTTACAGGGGGAATCAGCCCCAGCATTTT; CDR3: CASSYRGNQPQHF
V: TRBV7-6; J: TRBJ2-1; size: many; D: .; DNA: TGTGCCAGCAGCTTATACGGGGGGCGGATGGAGCGGGATTCCTACAATGAGCAGTTCTTC; CDR3: CASSLYGGRMERDSYNEQFF
V: TRBV6-2/TRBV6-3; J: TRBJ2-3; size: many; D: .; DNA: TGTGCCAGCAGTAGGCCGTTAGCGACCTCCACAGATACGCAGTATTTT; CDR3: CASSRPLATSTDTQYF
V: TRBV10-1; J: TRBJ1-2; size: many; D: .; DNA: TGCGCCAGCAGTGGGGGGGCTGCCTATGGCTACACCTTC; CDR3: CASSGGAAYGYTF
V: TRBV14; J: TRBJ2-3; size: .; D: TRBD2; DNA: TGTGCCAGCAGCCAAGAGGTTCTAGCGGGAGGGCCAACAGATACGCAGTATTTT; CDR3: CASSQEVLAGGPTDTQYF
V: TRBV5-1; J: TRBJ2-3; size: many; D: .; DNA: TGCGCCAGCAGCTTAGGCGGAGCGACCACAGATACGCAGTATTTT; CDR3: CASSLGGATTDTQYF
V: TRBV7-9; J: TRBJ1-2; size: many; D: TRBD1; DNA: TGTGCCAGCAGCTCGACAGGGTTGGCTAACTATGGCTACACCTTC; CDR3: CASSSTGLANYGYTF
V: TRBV12-3/TRBV12-4; J: TRBJ2-1; size: many; D: TRBD2; DNA: TGTGCCAGCAGTGCCGGAACTAGCGGCAATGAGCAGTTCTTC; CDR3: CASSAGTSGNEQFF